A single T cell receptor beta chain is shown here with its context. Its antigen is currently unknown. The TCR library protocol was used to attach unique molecular identifiers. These identifiers were attached to individual cDNA molecules. TCRdb re-derived calls from the 5' RACE reads in MiXCR, one entry per CDR3 protein. The sample has nearly 95,000 distinct CDR3 sequences; roughly 17% are singletons. Trimming took 6 bases from V and 8 from J; bases not matched to a gene: 9. This CDR3 is built from 13 residues. The germline CDR1 and CDR2 sequences are MNHNS and SASEGT. These data are taken from a study of early T cells in non-severe SARS-CoV-2 infection. Overall study context: Chains from this unsorted whole-blood bulk RNA could not be paired. Findings and limits, study-wide: In VDJdb matching, anti-spike CD8 responses were favored while private and CD4 specificities went missing.

J is TRBJ1-2 and V is TRBV6-1; TRBD1 agrees at 7 bases. The sample was whole blood, taken at baseline. The sequence came from an adult who was a healthcare worker with PCR-confirmed SARS-CoV-2 infection or an uninfected control (not recorded which). In DNA, the CDR3 is TGTGCCAGCAGACACACAGGGGCGGGCGGCTACACCTTC. Residues: CASRHTGAGGYTF.